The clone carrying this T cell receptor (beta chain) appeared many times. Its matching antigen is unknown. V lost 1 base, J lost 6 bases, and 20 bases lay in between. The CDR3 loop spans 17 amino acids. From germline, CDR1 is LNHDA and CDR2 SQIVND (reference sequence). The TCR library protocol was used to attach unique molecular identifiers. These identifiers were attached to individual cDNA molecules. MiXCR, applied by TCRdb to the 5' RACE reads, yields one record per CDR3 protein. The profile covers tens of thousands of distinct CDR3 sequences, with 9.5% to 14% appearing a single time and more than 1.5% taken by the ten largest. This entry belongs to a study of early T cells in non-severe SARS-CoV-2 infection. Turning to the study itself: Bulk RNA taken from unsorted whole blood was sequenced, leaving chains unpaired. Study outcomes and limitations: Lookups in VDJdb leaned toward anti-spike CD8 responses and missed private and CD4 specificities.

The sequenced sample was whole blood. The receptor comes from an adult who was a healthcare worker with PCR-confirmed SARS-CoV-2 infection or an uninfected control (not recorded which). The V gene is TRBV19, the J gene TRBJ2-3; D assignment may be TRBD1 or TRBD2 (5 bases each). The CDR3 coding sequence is TGTGCCAGTAGTATAGGCGGGTCCGGGACCACTACGGATACGCAGTATTTT. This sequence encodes CASSIGGSGTTTDTQYF.